The 15 T cell receptor beta chains below were found in one sample sequenced in a study of T cell clonality in common variable immunodeficiency. Study-level findings and limits: Fewer deletions and N-nucleotide insertions were reportedly seen in common variable immunodeficiency TCR beta sequences.

Profiling relied on immunoSEQ multiplex PCR, and the TCRdb table lists in-frame clones only, not all of them. The profile covers approximately 26,000 clones, none occurring a single time. These TCRs are of unknown antigen specificity. Material for sequencing was peripheral blood mononuclear cells. The receptors originated from a human donor with common variable immunodeficiency.

This clone was counted only a few times. Sequencing ends 3 residues short of the CDR3 end; the germline J gene provides the rest. The genes are TRBV5-1 and TRBJ2-5; no reliable D call. V was shortened by 0 bases and J by 1 base, with 7 bases between the two germline ends. The CDR3 runs 14 residues. Germline values: CDR1 SGHRS, CDR2 YFSETQ. The DNA read from the CDR3 is TGCGCCAGCAGCTTGGGGGCAGGCCAAGAGACC. It translates to CASSLGAGQET. The whole CDR3 reads CASSLGAGQETQYF.

This clone has a handful of counts. The read gets to within 3 residues of the CDR3 end, and the germline J gene fills in the rest. V is TRBV6-2 or TRBV6-3 and J is TRBJ2-5, with 7 bases fitting TRBD2. J lost 2 bases, V lost 2 bases, and 5 bases had no gene match. The CDR3 is made up of 15 amino acids. Germline CDR1 MNHEY, CDR2 SVGEGT. CDR3 DNA (partial): TGTGCCAGCAGTTACGAAAGAGCGGGGCAAGAGACC. Its protein product is CASSYERAGQET. The entire CDR3 sequence reads CASSYERAGQETQYF.

This clone was detected only a few times. The read terminates 3 residues ahead of where the CDR3 ends, so the germline J gene completes it. The rearrangement joins TRBV19 to TRBJ1-5; D may be TRBD1 (5 bases). V was pared by 1 base and J by 6 bases, with 16 bases between. There are 16 residues in the CDR3. Looked up from germline, CDR1 is LNHDA and CDR2 is SQIVND (reference sequence). The CDR3 protein is CASSIAFGGLGQPQHF. CDR3 bases read: TGTGCCAGTAGTATAGCGTTTGGGGGGTTGGGTCAGCCC.

CDR3 bases read: TGTGCCAGCAGCTTAGTCGGGGGAGCGGCCGAG. This codes for CASSLVGGAAE. The entire CDR3 protein is CASSLVGGAAEQYF. This sequence joins TRBV7-9 and TRBJ2-7, with D tentatively TRBD2 (6 bases). The read is 3 residues too short to cover the CDR3 end, so that end is filled in from the germline J gene. Trimming cost V 1 base and J 6 bases, with 13 bases left between them. CDR1 and CDR2 from the germline V gene are SEHNR and FQNEAQ (reference sequence). The CDR3 consists of 14 residues.

This clone is deemed large. The read ends 3 residues shy of where the CDR3 ends; the end is completed using the germline J gene. V is TRBV29-1 and J is TRBJ1-1; 7 bases align to TRBD1. Germline lookup yields CDR1 SQVTM and CDR2 ANQGSEA. The CDR3 spans 13 residues. V was clipped by 8 bases and J by 5 bases; unmatched bases: 11. The DNA read from the CDR3 is TGCAGCAGCACCCTCCCAGGGGGGACTGAA. Translation: CSSTLPGGTE. From start to end, the CDR3 is CSSTLPGGTEAFF.

Comments on this clone: One end of the junction fails to match germline, which may point to a read error. Read data end 3 residues before the CDR3 end; the end is taken from the germline J gene. V gene TRBV5-1 combines with J gene TRBJ2-5, with unresolved D. Germline-derived CDR1 and CDR2 are SGHRS and YFSETQ. The CDR3 extends over 14 amino acids. The CDR3 DNA, read in part, is TGCGCCAGTCAAGGGTTTGGGTACCAAGACACC. It yields the protein CASQGFGYQDT. The entire CDR3 protein reads CASQGFGYQDTQYF.

In this sample, this clone turned up many times. Read data end 3 residues before the CDR3 end; the end is taken from the germline J gene. Other DNA sequences of this sample code for an identical CDR3. The gene calls are TRBV18 and TRBJ2-7; D could derive from TRBD1 or TRBD2 (5 bases each). The V and J ends lost 6 bases and 0 bases respectively, with 15 bases between them. The CDR3 is 15 residues long. The germline gives CDR1 KGHSH, CDR2 LQKENI. CDR3 in amino acids: CASSPPRGDSYEQYF. Incomplete CDR3 DNA: TGTGCCAGCTCTCCTCCGAGGGGCGACTCCTACGAG. Filled out from reference TRBV18 and TRBJ2-7, the complete variable domain reads NAGVMQNPRHLVRRRGQEARLRCSPMKGHSHVYWYRQLPEEGLKFMVYLQKENIIDESGMPKERFSAEFPKEGPSILRIQQVVRGDSAAYFCASSPPRGDSYEQYFGPGTRLTVT.

This clone was detected a few times. The sequence runs out 3 residues before the end of the CDR3; the remainder is reconstructed from the germline J gene. V is TRBV7-2 and J is TRBJ2-1; D possibly corresponds to TRBD2 (5 bases). CDR3 length: 15 amino acids. Germline CDR1 reads SGHTA; CDR2 reads FQGNSA. The V and J ends lost 5 bases and 0 bases respectively, with 11 bases between them. The chain's CDR3 is CASSRAGNSYNEQFF. CDR3 DNA, as far as it was read: TGTGCCAGCAGCCGCGCGGGTAACTCCTACAATGAG.

On this clone: The CDR3 end is not reached by the read, which stops 3 residues before it; the germline J gene fills it in. The rearrangement uses TRBV7-6 and TRBJ2-7; D might be TRBD1 (6 bases). The CDR3 sequence is 15 residues long. Trimming took off 3 bases at V and 0 bases at J, with 12 bases between the two ends. The germline gives CDR1 SGHVS, CDR2 FNYEAQ. The CDR3 is CASSFQGTSSYEQYF. The sequenced part of the CDR3 DNA is TGTGCCAGCAGCTTCCAGGGGACAAGCTCCTACGAG.

This clone has more than one count but fewer than ten. The read is 3 residues too short to cover the CDR3 end, so that end is filled in from the germline J gene. This rearrangement joins TRBV19 to TRBJ2-7; 8 bases fit TRBD1. Unmatched junction bases numbered 3, after V lost 0 bases and J lost 2 bases. This CDR3 is built from 15 residues. Germline CDR1 and CDR2: LNHDA and SQIVND (reference sequence). CDR3 amino acids: CASSIDQGAAYEQYF. Incomplete CDR3 DNA: TGTGCCAGTAGTATAGATCAGGGGGCCGCCTACGAG. Full variable domain (rest looked up from reference TRBV19 and TRBJ2-7): DGGITQSPKYLFRKEGQNVTLSCEQNLNHDAMYWYRQDPGQGLRLIYYSQIVNDFQKGDIAEGYSVSREKKESFPLTVTSAQKNPTAFYLCASSIDQGAAYEQYFGPGTRLTVT.

This clone came up a few times. The CDR3 end lies 3 residues beyond the end of the read and is filled in from the germline J gene. The chain combines TRBV7-8 with TRBJ1-6, with 7 bases that match TRBD1. V shed 5 bases, J shed 9 bases, and the junction held 7 bases outside the gene matches. The V gene's germline CDR1 is SGHVS and CDR2 FQNEAQ. The CDR3 contains 14 residues. The CDR3 region is CASSPTGLVSPLHF. CDR3 bases read: TGTGCCAGCAGCCCGACAGGGCTAGTTTCACCC.

Concerning this clone itself: The read comes to an end 3 residues before the CDR3 does, leaving the germline J gene to fill in the end. V and J are TRBV7-2 and TRBJ1-2, with D perhaps matching TRBD1 (6 bases). The CDR3 has 13 amino acids. Germline V gene sequence: CDR1 SGHTA, CDR2 FQGNSA. The CDR3 DNA, read in part, is TGTGCCAGCAGCATTCCAGGGGTCCGGGGC. Encoded protein: CASSIPGVRG. The entire CDR3 reads CASSIPGVRGYTF.

This clone appeared a few times. Read sequence stops 3 residues before the CDR3 end, and the germline J gene provides the missing end. The chain employs TRBV5-5 and TRBJ2-7; 8 bases match TRBD1. In germline, CDR1 is SGHKS, CDR2 YYEKEE (reference sequence). The CDR3 spans 15 residues. V trimming: 0 bases; J trimming: 6 bases; junction bases outside the gene matches: 8. CDR3 protein: CASSLATGGSFEQYF. The CDR3 DNA, read in part, is TGTGCCAGCAGCTTGGCAACAGGGGGGAGTTTCGAG.

This clone has only a few counts. The CDR3 end is not reached by the read, which stops 3 residues before it; the germline J gene fills it in. The chain carries TRBV2 and TRBJ2-7, with TRBD1 matching 7 bases. Trimming removed 7 bases from V and 5 bases from J; junction bases left unmatched: 11. There are 14 residues in the CDR3. Germline V gene lookup returns CDR1 SNHLY and CDR2 FYNNEI. CDR3 in amino acids: CASNQETGFHEQYF. The sequenced CDR3 bases are TGTGCCAGCAACCAAGAGACAGGGTTTCACGAG.

This clone was seen at least ten times. A read error may produce the germline difference seen at one junction end. The read terminates 3 residues ahead of where the CDR3 ends, so the germline J gene completes it. This chain joins TRBV4-2 and TRBJ2-7, with 8 bases identical to TRBD2. From germline, CDR1 is LGHNA and CDR2 YNFKEQ. The CDR3 contains 15 residues. The chain's CDR3 is CASSQERGGSYEQYF. Partial CDR3 DNA: TGCGCCAGCAGCCAAGAACGGGGGGGCTCCTACGAG.